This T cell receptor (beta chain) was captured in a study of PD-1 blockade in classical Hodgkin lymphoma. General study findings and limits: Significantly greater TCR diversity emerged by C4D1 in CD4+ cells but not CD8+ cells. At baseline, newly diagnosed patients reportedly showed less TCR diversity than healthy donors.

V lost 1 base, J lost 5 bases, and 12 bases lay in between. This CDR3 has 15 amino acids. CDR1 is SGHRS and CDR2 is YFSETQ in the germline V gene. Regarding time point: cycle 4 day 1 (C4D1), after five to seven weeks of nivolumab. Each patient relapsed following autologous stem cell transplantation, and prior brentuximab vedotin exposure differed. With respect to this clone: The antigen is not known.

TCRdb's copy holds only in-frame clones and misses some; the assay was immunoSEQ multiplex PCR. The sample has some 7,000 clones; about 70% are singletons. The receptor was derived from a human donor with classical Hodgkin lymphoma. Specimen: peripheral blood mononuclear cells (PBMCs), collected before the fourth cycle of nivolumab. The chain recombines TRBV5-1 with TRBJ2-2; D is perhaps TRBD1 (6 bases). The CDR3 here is CASSLSGVETGELFF. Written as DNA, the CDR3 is TGCGCCAGCAGCTTGTCAGGGGTGGAAACCGGGGAGCTGTTTTTT.